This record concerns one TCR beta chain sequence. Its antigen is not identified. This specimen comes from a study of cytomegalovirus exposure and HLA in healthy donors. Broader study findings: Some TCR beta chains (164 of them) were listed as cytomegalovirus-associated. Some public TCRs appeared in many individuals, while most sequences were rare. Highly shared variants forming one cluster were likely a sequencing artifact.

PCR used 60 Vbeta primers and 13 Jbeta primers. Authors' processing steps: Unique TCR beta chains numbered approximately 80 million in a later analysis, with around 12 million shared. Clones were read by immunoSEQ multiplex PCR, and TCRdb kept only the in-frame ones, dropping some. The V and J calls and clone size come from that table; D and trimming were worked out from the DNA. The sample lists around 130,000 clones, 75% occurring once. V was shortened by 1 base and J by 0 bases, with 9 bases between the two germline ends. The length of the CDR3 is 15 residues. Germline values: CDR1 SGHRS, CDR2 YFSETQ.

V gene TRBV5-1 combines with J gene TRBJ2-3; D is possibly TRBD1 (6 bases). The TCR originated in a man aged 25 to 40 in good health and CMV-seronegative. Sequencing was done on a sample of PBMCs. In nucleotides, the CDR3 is TGCGCCAGCAGCTTGAGGACAGCTAGCACAGATACGCAGTATTTT. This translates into CASSLRTASTDTQYF.